Included here is one TCR beta chain sequence, with context. Its specificity is unknown. Produced via immunoSEQ multiplex PCR; TCRdb's table is partial and in-frame only. The sample has 35,000 or so clones; more than 70% are singletons. The sample originates from a study of STAT5B mutations in CD4+ large granular lymphocyte leukemia. The CDR3 sequence is 12 residues long. Trimming pared 5 bases from V and 0 bases from J, leaving 3 bases between. Germline CDR1 is KGHSH and CDR2 is LQKENI. Findings and caveats of the study: Compared with healthy controls (2/35), patient top clones favored TRBV06 (8/27). Approximately 25% of private leukemic clonotypes occurred rarely in other patients' non-leukemic repertoires. CD4-sorted patient repertoires seemed more clonal than healthy CD4+ repertoires. Higher CD4+ than CD8+ T-LGLL clonality might reflect small sample size.

The receptor's source is a human donor in good health. The chain combines TRBV18 with TRBJ2-3, with D unclear. The sequenced sample consisted of CD4+ T cells from blood buffy coats. The CDR3 loop reads CASSGSTDTQYF. The DNA of the CDR3 is TGTGCCAGCTCAGGTAGCACAGATACGCAGTATTTT.